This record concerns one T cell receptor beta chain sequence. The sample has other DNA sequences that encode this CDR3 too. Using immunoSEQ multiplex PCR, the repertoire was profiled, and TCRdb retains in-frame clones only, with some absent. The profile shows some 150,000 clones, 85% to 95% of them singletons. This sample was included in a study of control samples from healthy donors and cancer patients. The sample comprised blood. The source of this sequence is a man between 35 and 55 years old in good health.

The CDR3 is CASSPGSYEQYF. CDR3 DNA: TGTGCCAGCTCCCCGGGGTCCTACGAGCAGTACTTC. This chain connects TRBV18 to TRBJ2-7; possible D gene TRBD2, 5 bases. The CDR3 loop spans 12 amino acids. V lost 6 bases and J 1 base, leaving 7 bases between the germline ends. In germline, CDR1 is KGHSH, CDR2 LQKENI. The whole variable domain, filled in from reference TRBV18 and TRBJ2-7, reads NAGVMQNPRHLVRRRGQEARLRCSPMKGHSHVYWYRQLPEEGLKFMVYLQKENIIDESGMPKERFSAEFPKEGPSILRIQQVVRGDSAAYFCASSPGSYEQYFGPGTRLTVT.